This T cell receptor beta chain was recorded in a study of T cells in Graves' hyperthyroidism and ophthalmopathy. At least ten counts were recorded for this clonotype. Its specificity is unknown. TCR beta CDR3 sequences were amplified from RNA transcripts. Using the HTBI primer set, a first-round RT-PCR was run on the TCR CDR3. MiXCR was run by TCRdb on the multiplex PCR reads, yielding one entry per CDR3 protein. The sample lists roughly 660,000 distinct CDR3 sequences, roughly 17% occurring once. Per germline, CDR1 MNHEY and CDR2 SMNVEV (reference sequence). The CDR3 consists of 13 residues. The V and J ends lost 6 bases and 10 bases respectively, with 16 bases between them. Researchers defined stable Graves' hyperthyroidism as no ophthalmopathy progression within 18 months. Whole-study results and caveats: Ophthalmopathy was told apart from stable hyperthyroidism by a 13 V-J model.

Sequenced input: blood. This receptor was taken from a man aged 45-65 years with Graves' hyperthyroidism. V and J are TRBV27 and TRBJ2-1; D unclear. Here the CDR3 DNA reads TGTGCCAGCAGGCCGCAAGGGCCTTGGGAGCAGTTCTTC. This codes for CASRPQGPWEQFF.